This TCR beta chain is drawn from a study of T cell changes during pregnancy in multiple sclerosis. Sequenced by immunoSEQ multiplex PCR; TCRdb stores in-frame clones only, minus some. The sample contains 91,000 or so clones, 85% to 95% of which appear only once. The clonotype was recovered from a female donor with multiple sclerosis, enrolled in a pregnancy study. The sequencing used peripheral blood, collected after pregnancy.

The CDR3 region is CSVGSRQGRTEAFF. CDR3 sequence (DNA): TGCAGCGTTGGGTCGCGGCAGGGAAGAACTGAAGCTTTCTTT. The V call is TRBV29-1, the J call TRBJ1-1, with D possibly TRBD1 on 5 matching bases. The V end lost 4 bases, the J end lost 5 bases, and 17 bases lay between the germline ends. Germline V gene sequence: CDR1 SQVTM, CDR2 ANQGSEA. This CDR3 has 14 amino acids.